This T cell receptor beta chain was identified in a study of blood T cell repertoires in COVID-19. For the study at large: Either two negative PCRs, clearance, or symptom resolution qualified Cohort 3 donors as recovered. Both acute and convalescent COVID-19 samples were obtained from the United States, Italy and Spain. The analysed material was cDNA or gDNA that came from T cells, B-cell-depleted T cells, or PBMCs.

The table came from immunoSEQ multiplex PCR; TCRdb's copy has only in-frame clones and leaves some out. The sample has over 200,000 clones, roughly nine tenths seen once; the top ten hold approximately 3.1%. Categorization into cohorts depended on clinical history that participants reported. This TCR was sampled from a woman aged 50 to 65 in a cohort exposed to, infected with or recovered from COVID-19 (not recorded which). What was sequenced was PBMCs or T cells enriched from blood (not recorded which).

The CDR3 DNA is TGCGCCAGCCCAGCGCCTACTAATGAAAAACTGTTTTTT. Its translation is CASPAPTNEKLFF. The chain is built from TRBV5-1 and TRBJ1-4; no reliable D call. The germline V gene encodes CDR1 SGHRS and CDR2 YFSETQ. CDR3 length: 13 amino acids. V lost 7 bases and J 2 bases, leaving 9 bases between the germline ends.